The clone carrying this T cell receptor beta chain was detected only once. This entry is derived from a study of blood T cell repertoires in COVID-19. As for the study in general: Samples representing acute and convalescent COVID-19 were sourced from the United States, Italy and Spain. PBMCs, B-cell-depleted T cells, or T cells provided the cDNA or gDNA that made up the material.

Trimming took 4 bases from V and 7 from J, leaving 8 bases between them. The CDR3 totals 11 residues. Germline V lookup: CDR1 SGHDT, CDR2 YYEEEE. Profiling relied on immunoSEQ multiplex PCR, and the TCRdb table lists in-frame clones only, not all of them. This table holds 140,000 or so clones, 84% found once. J is TRBJ1-2 and V is TRBV5-6; D is unclear. This sequence was found in a man aged 55-75 years with active or convalescent COVID-19. The source material was peripheral blood. The CDR3 region has the DNA TGTGCCAGCAGCCGCGAGTCTGGCTACACCTTC. Its translation is CASSRESGYTF. Full variable domain (missing parts from reference TRBV5-6 and TRBJ1-2): DAGVTQSPTHLIKTRGQQVTLRCSPKSGHDTVSWYQQALGQGPQFIFQYYEEEERQRGNFPDRFSGHQFPNYSSELNVNALLLGDSALYLCASSRESGYTFGSGTRLTVV.